The 20 T cell receptor beta chains reported below all come from one sample, sequenced in a study of T cells after yellow fever vaccination. TCRdb processed the 5' RACE reads anew with MiXCR; each CDR3 protein has one entry. The profile covers approximately 61,000 distinct CDR3 sequences, with approximately 7% appearing a single time and under 45% taken by the ten largest. The sample consisted of CD8+ T cells sorted from PBMCs, taken on the day of the first yellow fever vaccination. These receptors were taken from a man between 18 and 29 years old who received the YFV17D yellow fever vaccine.

The sample holds a few counts of this clonotype. The chain is built from TRBV9 and TRBJ2-5; D tentatively reads TRBD1 or TRBD2 (5 bases each). The CDR3 sequence is 15 residues long. V lost 4 bases and J lost 1, with 14 bases in between. Germline CDR1 is SGDLS and CDR2 is YYNGEE. CDR3 bases: TGTGCCAGCAGCCTCAGGGCAGGGACCCAAGAGACCCAGTACTTC. It yields the protein CASSLRAGTQETQYF.

The chain joins TRBV12-3 or TRBV12-4 to TRBJ1-2, with no clear D. The CDR3 has 12 amino acids. V was cut by 3 bases and J by 9 bases, with 11 bases left in between. In DNA, the CDR3 is TGTGCCAGCAGTTTTGAAGGCGGAAGCTACACCTTC. Translating it yields CASSFEGGSYTF.

This clonotype was counted only a few times. The J gene is TRBJ2-3, the V gene TRBV5-6; D possibly corresponds to TRBD1 (5 bases). Germline CDR1 SGHDT, CDR2 YYEEEE. The CDR3 is 15 residues long. V was cut by 4 bases and J by 0 bases, with 12 bases left in between. This chain's CDR3 is CASSPWGPSTDTQYF. DNA for the CDR3: TGTGCCAGCAGCCCGTGGGGCCCTAGCACAGATACGCAGTATTTT.

This clonotype was observed at least ten times. The chain employs TRBV4-1 and TRBJ1-5, with D possibly being TRBD1 (6 bases). Germline V gene lookup returns CDR1 MGHRA and CDR2 YSYEKL. Trimming shortened V by 4 bases and J by 2 bases, and 12 bases separated the two germline ends. This CDR3 spans 15 amino acids. CDR3 sequence: CASSPQKGGNQPQHF. The CDR3, as DNA: TGCGCCAGCAGCCCTCAAAAGGGGGGCAATCAGCCCCAGCATTTT.

This clonotype came up a few times. V usage is TRBV3-1 and J usage is TRBJ2-2; D is uncertain. The CDR3 has 18 residues. Germline V gene lookup returns CDR1 LGHDT and CDR2 YNNKEL (reference sequence). Trimming pared 0 bases from V and 0 bases from J, leaving 14 bases between. CDR3 DNA sequence: TGTGCCAGCAGCCAAGAATCTAAAGGCGACCCGAACACCGGGGAGCTGTTTTTT. Residues: CASSQESKGDPNTGELFF. Supplemented by reference TRBV3-1 and TRBJ2-2, the full variable domain reads DTAVSQTPKYLVTQMGNDKSIKCEQNLGHDTMYWYKQDSKKFLKIMFSYNNKELIINETVPNRFSPKSPDKAHLNLHINSLELGDSAVYFCASSQESKGDPNTGELFFGEGSRLTVL.

This clonotype was picked up many times. The chain has TRBV20-1 and TRBJ2-7; either TRBD1 or TRBD2 may supply D (5 bases each). Germline V lookup: CDR1 DFQATT, CDR2 SNEGSKA (reference sequence). Trimming left V 6 bases short and J 2 bases short, with 14 bases between. The CDR3 length is 13 residues. CDR3 sequence reads: CSAGLRDPYEQYF. The CDR3 DNA reads as TGCAGTGCGGGGCTCAGGGACCCCTACGAGCAGTACTTC.

This clonotype has only a few counts. The CDR3 DNA reads as TGTGCCAGCAGTACTACTAGCGGGGGGGGATTCTCCTACGAGCAGTACGTC. Translating it yields CASSTTSGGGFSYEQYV. This chain connects TRBV7-8 to TRBJ2-7; 13 bases fit TRBD2. Germline V gene sequence: CDR1 SGHVS, CDR2 FQNEAQ. There are 17 residues in the CDR3. V lost 6 bases to trimming and J lost 0 bases; unmatched junction nucleotides: 8.

This clonotype has a handful of counts. The chain links TRBV5-4 to TRBJ2-4; D call uncertain. Germline CDR1 is SGHNT and CDR2 is YYREEE (reference sequence). The ends were cut back, 4 bases at V and 6 bases at J, with 11 bases in the middle. The CDR3 loop spans 13 amino acids. CDR3 sequence: CASSPSAVNIQYF. The DNA of the CDR3 is TGTGCCAGCAGCCCTTCAGCAGTAAACATTCAGTACTTC.

V and J are TRBV20-1 and TRBJ2-2; TRBD2 matches 7 bases. From germline, CDR1 is DFQATT and CDR2 SNEGSKA (reference sequence). The V and J ends lost 6 bases and 6 bases, in that order; junction bases with no gene match: 7. The CDR3 spans 13 residues. This CDR3 reads CSAFWGGAGELFF. The CDR3 DNA reads as TGCAGTGCCTTTTGGGGGGGGGCCGGGGAGCTGTTTTTT.

This chain connects TRBV6-2 or TRBV6-3 to TRBJ2-5, with 7 bases that match TRBD1. This CDR3 is built from 15 residues. In germline, CDR1 is MNHEY, CDR2 SVGEGT. V was pared by 2 bases and J by 6 bases, with 9 bases of the junction left unmatched. CDR3 nucleotide sequence: TGTGCCAGCAGTTACCTAGACAGGGAAGGACAGACCCAGTACTTC. It is translated as CASSYLDREGQTQYF.

In DNA, the CDR3 is TGTGCCAGCAGTTCGACCCCCAACGCCCGAAGGACCCAGTACTTC. Amino acid sequence: CASSSTPNARRTQYF. The chain links TRBV6-5 to TRBJ2-5, with D hard to call. V lost 4 bases and J 7 bases, leaving 19 bases between the germline ends. The CDR3 totals 15 residues. The germline V gene encodes CDR1 MNHEY and CDR2 SVGAGI.

This clonotype has ten or more counts. V is TRBV7-9 and J is TRBJ1-1; 8 bases are a match to TRBD1. Unmatched junction bases numbered 13, after V lost 5 bases and J lost 11 bases. Germline loops: CDR1 SEHNR, CDR2 FQNEAQ (reference sequence). The CDR3 runs to 14 residues. The CDR3 protein is CASSPVLGQGRAFF. The CDR3 DNA reads as TGTGCCAGCAGCCCCGTACTCGGACAGGGAAGGGCTTTCTTT. Full variable domain (rest looked up from reference TRBV7-9 and TRBJ1-1): DTGVSQNPRHKITKRGQNVTFRCDPISEHNRLYWYRQTLGQGPEFLTYFQNEAQLEKSRLLSDRFSAERPKGSFSTLEIQRTEQGDSAMYLCASSPVLGQGRAFFGQGTRLTVV.

This clonotype has just a few counts. This chain uses TRBV5-1 with TRBJ2-3; possibly TRBD1 or TRBD2 for D (5 bases each). The germline gives CDR1 SGHRS, CDR2 YFSETQ. The CDR3 consists of 16 residues. V lost 0 bases and J lost 6, with 17 bases in between. CDR3 residues: CASSLGPGQPRDTQYF. CDR3 DNA: TGCGCCAGCAGCTTGGGTCCGGGGCAACCTAGGGATACGCAGTATTTT.

There are a few counts of this clonotype. This sequence joins TRBV12-3 or TRBV12-4 and TRBJ1-2; D is ambiguous. The CDR3 has 15 amino acids. Trimming shortened V by 5 bases and J by 4 bases, and 17 bases separated the two germline ends. The CDR3 bases are TGTGCCAGCAGTCCAAGAGGGCCCCAAGGCTATGGCTACACCTTC. Amino acid sequence: CASSPRGPQGYGYTF.

At least ten counts were recorded for this clonotype. This chain joins TRBV10-3 and TRBJ2-1; the D is unclear. The V and J ends lost 3 bases and 5 bases respectively, with 17 bases between them. This CDR3 comprises 16 residues. CDR1 is ENHRY, CDR2 SYGVKD, per germline. The CDR3 loop reads CAISDVGSFRDNEQFF. DNA for the CDR3: TGTGCCATCAGTGACGTCGGAAGCTTTAGGGACAATGAGCAGTTCTTC.

There are many counts of this clonotype. The CDR3 sequence: CASEGAEQFF. CDR3 in DNA: TGTGCCAGTGAGGGGGCTGAGCAGTTCTTC. V is TRBV19 and J is TRBJ2-1; TRBD1 matches at 7 bases. The CDR3 is 10 residues long. Germline-derived CDR1 and CDR2 are LNHDA and SQIVND (reference sequence). V dropped 8 bases and J dropped 9; count of bases not matched to a gene: 1. Filled out from reference TRBV19 and TRBJ2-1, the complete variable domain reads DGGITQSPKYLFRKEGQNVTLSCEQNLNHDAMYWYRQDPGQGLRLIYYSQIVNDFQKGDIAEGYSVSREKKESFPLTVTSAQKNPTAFYLCASEGAEQFFGPGTRLTVL.

This clonotype was found a few times. CDR3 protein: CASSQDLAGGLYQETQYF. The CDR3 DNA reads as TGCGCCAGCAGCCAAGATCTAGCGGGGGGCCTGTACCAAGAGACCCAGTACTTC. This chain links TRBV4-3 with TRBJ2-5; 11 nucleotides line up with TRBD2. This CDR3 comprises 18 residues. Trimming at V came to 0 bases and at J to 0 bases, leaving 6 bases not matched to a gene. Germline V gene sequence: CDR1 LGHNA, CDR2 YSLEER.

The sample holds a few counts of this clonotype. The chain has TRBV7-3 and TRBJ1-2; 8 nucleotides line up with TRBD1. Germline CDR1 and CDR2: SGHTA and FQGTGA. The CDR3 spans 14 residues. J gave up 6 bases and V 4 bases, and 7 bases lay outside the gene matches. The CDR3 DNA reads TGTGCCAGCAGCTCGACAGGGGTATTGGATGGCTACACCTTC. Protein: CASSSTGVLDGYTF.

This clonotype was seen repeatedly, ten times or more. The CDR3, as DNA: TGTGCCAGCAGCTTATACAGGGGGCTGGTCGAGCAGTACTTC. Translation: CASSLYRGLVEQYF. The genes are TRBV7-8 and TRBJ2-7; 9 nucleotides line up with TRBD1. J was trimmed by 6 bases and V by 2 bases; bases with no gene match: 5. CDR1 is SGHVS and CDR2 is FQNEAQ in the germline V gene. The length of the CDR3 is 14 residues.

Ten or more counts support this clonotype. The chain uses TRBV4-1 and TRBJ1-1; D is unresolved. This CDR3 has 14 amino acids. V was clipped by 3 bases and J by 0 bases, with 8 bases between them. CDR1 and CDR2 from the germline V gene are MGHRA and YSYEKL. CDR3 residues: CASSHAYMNTEAFF. DNA of the CDR3: TGCGCCAGCAGCCATGCTTACATGAACACTGAAGCTTTCTTT.